Listed below are T cell receptor beta chains from one sample, sequenced in a study of cytomegalovirus exposure and HLA in healthy donors. Repertoires were generated with immunoSEQ multiplex PCR, while TCRdb's copy carries only in-frame clones and drops some. This sample has fewer than 200,000 clones, with about 85% found just once. The sequenced sample was PBMCs. The source of these receptors is a man in his late teens or twenties in good health and CMV-seropositive. Each CDR3 is given with its conserved first and last residue. The D gene is left open where the match is weak.

V: TRBV9
J: TRBJ2-5
D: TRBD2
DNA: TGTGCCAGCAGCGTAGTAGCGGGGGGGTCTCGGGAGACCCAGTACTTC
CDR3: CASSVVAGGSRETQYF

V: TRBV12-5
J: TRBJ1-5
D: TRBD1
DNA: TGTGCTAGTGGTCTAGACAGGGACAATCAGCCCCAGCATTTT
CDR3: CASGLDRDNQPQHF

V: TRBV5-6
J: TRBJ1-5
D: NA
DNA: TGTGCCAGCAGCTTGGTCCAGGGGTATCAGCCCCAGCATTTT
CDR3: CASSLVQGYQPQHF

V: TRBV1
J: TRBJ2-3
D: NA
DNA: TGCACCAGCAGCCAAGATGCGTCTCTAGCGGGGATTGGGTCAGATACGCAGTATTTT
CDR3: CTSSQDASLAGIGSDTQYF

V: TRBV11-3
J: TRBJ2-7
D: NA
DNA: TGTGCCAGCAGCCGACAGGTCGCCTACGAGCAGTACTTC
CDR3: CASSRQVAYEQYF

V: TRBV5-4
J: TRBJ2-2
D: NA
DNA: TGTGCCAGCATTGGGCCCGACACCGGGGAGCTGTTTTTT
CDR3: CASIGPDTGELFF

V: TRBV12-5
J: TRBJ1-2
D: TRBD1
DNA: TGTGCTAGTGGTCCTAGACAGGGGGGGAACTATGGCTACACCTTC
CDR3: CASGPRQGGNYGYTF

V: TRBV27
J: TRBJ1-5
D: NA
DNA: TGTGCCAGCAGTTTTAACATCAATCAGCCCCAGCATTTT
CDR3: CASSFNINQPQHF

V: TRBV7-7
J: TRBJ2-5
D: TRBD1
DNA: TGTGCCAGCAGCCAGGACAGGGCTGAGACCCAGTACTTC
CDR3: CASSQDRAETQYF

V: TRBV7-6
J: TRBJ2-3
D: TRBD2
DNA: TGTGCCAGCAGCCCGGGACTAGCGGGGGATACGCAGTATTTT
CDR3: CASSPGLAGDTQYF

V: TRBV7-9
J: TRBJ2-2
D: NA
DNA: TGTGCCAGCAGCTTTTGGGGGGGCCGCCCGAACACCGGGGAGCTGTTTTTT
CDR3: CASSFWGGRPNTGELFF

V: TRBV5-1
J: TRBJ2-7
D: TRBD2
DNA: TGCGCCAGCAGCGGAAGCCCGGGAGGCGAGCAGTACTTC
CDR3: CASSGSPGGEQYF

V: TRBV6-5
J: TRBJ2-7
D: NA
DNA: TGTGCCAGCAGAGCCCCGGGGAGCTCCTACGAGCAGTACTTC
CDR3: CASRAPGSSYEQYF

V: TRBV2
J: TRBJ2-2
D: NA
DNA: TGTGCCAGCTGGCCAGGGAAAGGGAAAAACACCGGGGAGCTGTTTTTT
CDR3: CASWPGKGKNTGELFF